Following are 17 T cell receptor beta chains from one sample sequenced in a study of beta chain features in type 1 diabetes listed by TCRdb under 2018. General findings and caveats noted by the study authors: A moderate but significant shortening of TCRB CDR3 length was observed in type 1 diabetes patients in all four CD4+ subsets.

Libraries were made using the immunoSEQ multiplex PCR assay. The High Capacity cDNA Reverse Transcription Kit was used to reverse transcribe all of the isolated RNA, meaning that expressed TCRB transcripts were what got sequenced. Held by TCRdb, this immuneACCESS table contains in-frame sequences only and omits some clones. Under half of the omission traces to an unresolved V gene where checked; the cause of the rest is unknown. This sample has 640,000 or so clones in its table, and 13% of those were observed once. The ten largest clones add up to 0.02% to 0.025% of the sample. These receptors' antigens are unknown. Sample: naive CD4+ T cells from blood. The cell subset or site label on this specimen signifies: true naive CD4+ T cells. These receptors were collected from a man in his late teens or twenties with type 1 diabetes.

This clone was seen many times. The rearrangement links TRBV10-3 to TRBJ2-3, with D possibly TRBD2 on 5 matching bases. This CDR3 has 16 residues. CDR1 is ENHRY and CDR2 is SYGVKD in the germline V gene. The ends were cut back, 0 bases at V and 0 bases at J, with 10 bases in the middle. The CDR3 here is CAISESRETSTDTQYF. The DNA for the CDR3 is TGTGCCATCAGTGAGTCTAGGGAGACGAGCACAGATACGCAGTATTTT.

In this sample, this clone turned up a few times. The gene calls are TRBV5-4 and TRBJ2-1, with 11 bases identical to TRBD2. The CDR3 has 16 residues. The trim removed 5 bases at V and 4 bases at J, leaving 8 bases unmatched. Per germline, CDR1 SGHNT and CDR2 YYREEE (reference sequence). This chain's CDR3 is CASRLTSGGSYNEQFF. In nucleotides, the CDR3 is TGTGCCAGCAGACTCACTAGCGGGGGTTCTTACAATGAGCAGTTCTTC.

Of note for this clone: Different DNA sequences within this sample yield the same CDR3. The chain recombines TRBV30 with TRBJ1-1; D is unclear. The CDR3 runs 13 residues. The V end lost 3 bases, the J end lost 2 bases, and 10 bases lay between the germline ends. Per the germline V gene, CDR1 is GTSNPN and CDR2 is SVGIG (reference sequence). The CDR3 is CAWSRQANTEAFF. The CDR3 DNA follows: TGTGCCTGGAGCAGGCAGGCTAACACTGAAGCTTTCTTT.

The chain joins TRBV30 to TRBJ1-1, with a weak D call TRBD1 (5 bases). Germline lookup yields CDR1 GTSNPN and CDR2 SVGIG (reference sequence). The V end was cut by 8 bases, the J end by 5 bases, with 21 bases between. CDR3 size: 14 residues. The CDR3 loop reads CARTPTARVTEAFF. In nucleotides, the CDR3 is TGTGCCCGAACCCCGACAGCGAGGGTTACTGAAGCTTTCTTT. The full variable domain, with the rest looked up from reference TRBV30 and TRBJ1-1, is SQTIHQWPATLVQPVGSPLSLECTVEGTSNPNLYWYRQAAGRGLQLLFYSVGIGQISSEVPQNLSASRPQDRQFILSSKKLLLSDSGFYLCARTPTARVTEAFFGQGTRLTVV.

The table lists this clone with a few counts. The chain combines TRBV21-1 with TRBJ1-2. TRBV21-1 is a pseudogene locus. The CDR3 is 12 amino acids. CDR3 in DNA: TGTGCCAGCAGCAAAGCGGGATACGGCTACACCTTC. Protein sequence: CASSKAGYGYTF.

This clone has a handful of counts. The CDR3 is CSSRVQEMNTEAFF. The CDR3 DNA reads TGCAGCTCCCGGGTACAAGAAATGAACACTGAAGCTTTCTTT. The chain carries TRBV29-1 and TRBJ1-1; D uncertain. Per the germline V gene, CDR1 is SQVTM and CDR2 is ANQGSEA. There are 14 residues in the CDR3. Trimming took 8 bases from V and 0 from J, leaving 16 bases between them.

V and J are TRBV4-1 and TRBJ2-1; 11 bases map to TRBD1. The V gene's germline CDR1 is MGHRA and CDR2 YSYEKL. The CDR3 has 16 residues. V lost 4 bases to trimming and J lost 7 bases; unmatched junction nucleotides: 9. In nucleotides, the CDR3 is TGCGCCAGCAGCCTCGGCCGGGACAGGGGGATTAATGAGCAGTTCTTC. Translating gives CASSLGRDRGINEQFF.

The sample holds a few counts of this clone. The sample contains more than one DNA sequence encoding this CDR3. J is TRBJ2-7 and V is TRBV7-9; 8 positions match TRBD1. V trimming: 1 base; J trimming: 4 bases; junction bases outside the gene matches: 3. Germline loops: CDR1 SEHNR, CDR2 FQNEAQ (reference sequence). This CDR3 spans 14 amino acids. Here the CDR3 reads CASSLGQGLYEQYF. CDR3 sequence (DNA): TGTGCCAGCAGCTTAGGACAGGGGCTGTACGAGCAGTACTTC.

This chain uses TRBV11-2 with TRBJ2-1; D remains unclear. The V end was cut by 4 bases, the J end by 9 bases, with 10 bases between. The CDR3 runs to 12 residues. Germline V gene lookup returns CDR1 SGHAT and CDR2 FQNNGV. This CDR3 reads CASSSSVGEQFF. CDR3 nucleotides: TGTGCCAGCAGCTCCTCGGTTGGTGAGCAGTTCTTC.

A few counts support this clone. The chain links TRBV4-1 to TRBJ1-2; D call uncertain. Trimming took off 5 bases at V and 5 bases at J, with 9 bases between the two ends. This CDR3 has 12 amino acids. Germline V lookup: CDR1 MGHRA, CDR2 YSYEKL. CDR3: CASSDDGYGYTF. CDR3 nucleotide sequence: TGCGCCAGCAGCGACGACGGATATGGCTACACCTTC.

This clone has just a few counts. The V gene is TRBV10-3, the J gene TRBJ2-1; 7 nucleotides align to TRBD1. Germline assignment: CDR1 ENHRY and CDR2 SYGVKD. Trimming at V came to 8 bases and at J to 6 bases, leaving 10 bases not matched to a gene. This CDR3 region has 14 residues. The CDR3 DNA reads TGTGCCATCGGAATAACAGGGGTTCGCAATGAGCAGTTCTTC. Translating gives CAIGITGVRNEQFF.

The gene calls are TRBV7-2 and TRBJ1-4, with D uncertain. V shed 1 base and J shed 1 base, with 10 bases lying between them. Germline CDR1 reads SGHTA; CDR2 reads FQGNSA. The CDR3 contains 16 residues. CDR3 in DNA: TGTGCCAGCAGCTTAGGCGTGGCCCTAACTAATGAAAAACTGTTTTTT. Residues: CASSLGVALTNEKLFF.

This clone was found a few times. The V gene is TRBV28, the J gene TRBJ2-2, with no clear D. The germline gives CDR1 MDHEN, CDR2 SYDVKM. Deletions cut 9 bases from V and 5 bases from J, with 10 bases between. The CDR3 is 12 amino acids. CDR3 amino acids: CASAPETGELFF. The CDR3 bases are TGTGCCAGTGCCCCGGAAACCGGGGAGCTGTTTTTT.

This clone was observed a few times. The J gene is TRBJ1-1, the V gene TRBV6-5; D is unresolved. The germline V gene encodes CDR1 MNHEY and CDR2 SVGAGI. V was trimmed by 2 bases and J by 6 bases, leaving 4 bases between them. CDR3 length: 11 amino acids. The CDR3 region is CASSYRAEAFF. The CDR3 bases are TGTGCCAGCAGTTACAGAGCTGAAGCTTTCTTT.

This clone was counted between two and nine times. CDR3 in amino acids: CAIRSGDTRGTGELFF. CDR3 DNA: TGTGCCATCAGATCAGGGGACACCCGGGGAACCGGGGAGCTGTTTTTT. This chain joins TRBV10-3 and TRBJ2-2, with D possibly being TRBD1 (6 bases). The V and J ends lost 6 bases and 5 bases respectively, with 19 bases between them. Germline assignment: CDR1 ENHRY and CDR2 SYGVKD. The CDR3 sequence is 16 residues long.

This clone was seen a few times. V gene TRBV10-3 combines with J gene TRBJ2-2, with a weak D call TRBD1 (6 bases). The CDR3 has 14 amino acids. CDR1 and CDR2 from the germline V gene are ENHRY and SYGVKD. Trimming cost V 6 bases and J 7 bases, with 15 bases left between them. This chain's CDR3 is CAISPQGDNGELFF. The CDR3 region has the DNA TGTGCCATCAGCCCACAGGGAGATAACGGGGAGCTGTTTTTT.

The V call is TRBV9, the J call TRBJ2-6, with D tentatively TRBD2 (6 bases). The V and J ends lost 0 bases and 4 bases respectively, with 14 bases between them. The CDR3 covers 17 residues. Looked up from germline, CDR1 is SGDLS and CDR2 is YYNGEE. The DNA of the CDR3 is TGTGCCAGCAGCGTAGATCACGGGGGAGGAGGGGCCAACGTCCTGACTTTC. Its protein is CASSVDHGGGGANVLTF. Full variable domain (missing parts from reference TRBV9 and TRBJ2-6): DSGVTQTPKHLITATGQRVTLRCSPRSGDLSVYWYQQSLDQGLQFLIQYYNGEERAKGNILERFSAQQFPDLHSELNLSSLELGDSALYFCASSVDHGGGGANVLTFGAGSRLTVL.